The 26 T cell receptor beta chains reported below all come from one sample, sequenced in a study of blood T cell repertoires in COVID-19. Here immunoSEQ multiplex PCR was the method, and the copy in TCRdb shows in-frame clones only, minus some. The profile shows 350,000 to 550,000 clones, 87% of them singletons. Source material: PBMCs or T cells enriched from blood (not recorded which). These receptors all stem from a woman younger than 35 with acute COVID-19.

The chain combines TRBV9 with TRBJ2-5, with D possibly matching TRBD1 (6 bases). Germline-derived CDR1 and CDR2 are SGDLS and YYNGEE. Trimming stripped 2 bases from V and 4 bases from J, with 9 bases between. The CDR3 spans 13 residues. The CDR3 nucleotides are TGTGCCAGCAGCGTCCGGGACACAGAGACCCAGTACTTC. Protein sequence: CASSVRDTETQYF. Supplemented by reference TRBV9 and TRBJ2-5, the full variable domain reads DSGVTQTPKHLITATGQRVTLRCSPRSGDLSVYWYQQSLDQGLQFLIQYYNGEERAKGNILERFSAQQFPDLHSELNLSSLELGDSALYFCASSVRDTETQYFGPGTRLLVL.

The chain combines TRBV9 with TRBJ1-2; D uncertain. Trimming stripped 2 bases from V and 1 base from J, with 9 bases between. This CDR3 is 14 amino acids long. Germline-derived CDR1 and CDR2 are SGDLS and YYNGEE. DNA of the CDR3: TGTGCCAGCAGCGTCGGCGGCATTAACTATGGCTACACCTTC. The encoded protein is CASSVGGINYGYTF.

This clone occurred a few times. The rearrangement uses TRBV28 and TRBJ2-1; TRBD2 matches at 10 bases. Germline loops: CDR1 MDHEN, CDR2 SYDVKM. J was trimmed by 7 bases and V by 3 bases; bases with no gene match: 6. CDR3 size: 15 residues. The CDR3 nucleotides are TGTGCCAGCAGTTTTCTAGCGGGGGTGGGGAATGAGCAGTTCTTC. This translates into CASSFLAGVGNEQFF.

J is TRBJ1-1 and V is TRBV6-5; no clear D. CDR1 is MNHEY and CDR2 is SVGAGI in the germline V gene. With 0 bases removed from V and 4 bases from J, the gap between germline ends came to 15 bases. The CDR3 totals 16 residues. The CDR3 DNA reads TGTGCCAGCAGTTACTCGCATGGGGAGGGCGGCACTGAAGCTTTCTTT. Amino acid sequence: CASSYSHGEGGTEAFF.

The chain recombines TRBV11-3 with TRBJ2-7; TRBD1 aligns across 7 bases. V lost 2 bases and J lost 2; bases outside the gene matches: 3. The germline gives CDR1 SGHNT, CDR2 YENEEA. This CDR3 has 14 residues. CDR3 in amino acids: CASSLRDSPYEQYF. The CDR3 DNA reads as TGTGCCAGCAGCTTAAGGGACAGCCCCTACGAGCAGTACTTC.

The chain joins TRBV7-8 to TRBJ2-7; 15 bases match TRBD2. CDR3 length equals 16 residues. The V gene's germline CDR1 is SGHVS and CDR2 FQNEAQ. J was trimmed by 2 bases and V by 3 bases; bases with no gene match: 2. The CDR3 loop reads CASSLRTSGRAYEQYF. Here the CDR3 DNA reads TGTGCCAGCAGCTTGAGGACTAGCGGGAGGGCCTACGAGCAGTACTTC. The full variable domain, its missing parts supplied by reference TRBV7-8 and TRBJ2-7, is GAGVSQSPRYKVAKRGQDVALRCDPISGHVSLFWYQQALGQGPEFLTYFQNEAQLDKSGLPSDRFFAERPEGSVSTLKIQRTQQEDSAVYLCASSLRTSGRAYEQYFGPGTRLTVT.

V is TRBV6-2 or TRBV6-3 and J is TRBJ2-1, with TRBD2 matching over 16 bases. The CDR3 totals 20 residues. The germline V gene encodes CDR1 MNHEY and CDR2 SVGEGT. The ends lost 5 bases at V and 2 bases at J; junction bases unmatched: 12. This CDR3 is CASSPSPGTSGRGAYNEQFF. The DNA of the CDR3 is TGTGCCAGCAGTCCATCGCCCGGGACTAGCGGGAGGGGGGCCTACAATGAGCAGTTCTTC.

V gene TRBV1 combines with J gene TRBJ2-7; the D call of TRBD2 is as the table states it, not checked on the DNA. TRBV1 has pseudogene status. The CDR3 has 17 amino acids. The CDR3 sequence: CTSSQGDLAVRSYEQYF. The CDR3 nucleotides are TGCACCAGCAGCCAAGGGGATCTAGCGGTCCGCTCCTACGAGCAGTACTTC.

The chain joins TRBV19 to TRBJ1-5; 9 bases match TRBD1. Germline CDR1 reads LNHDA; CDR2 reads SQIVND (reference sequence). CDR3 size: 11 residues. The J segment lost 15 bases and the V segment lost 7 bases, leaving 7 bases of the junction unmatched. The CDR3 DNA follows: TGTGCCAGTAAAGGTGGGACAGGGTTGCATTTT. It yields the protein CASKGGTGLHF.

The chain has TRBV27 and TRBJ2-7; D perhaps matches TRBD2 (6 bases). Deletions cut 5 bases from V and 0 bases from J, with 14 bases between. Germline assignment: CDR1 MNHEY and CDR2 SMNVEV (reference sequence). The CDR3 loop spans 15 amino acids. The CDR3 region is CASSPSGGSSYEQYF. CDR3 nucleotides: TGTGCCAGCAGTCCCTCCGGAGGGAGCTCCTACGAGCAGTACTTC.

The sample holds a few counts of this clone. Other DNA sequences in this specimen translate into the identical CDR3. The V gene is TRBV12-3 or TRBV12-4, the J gene TRBJ1-1; unclear D gene. V lost 7 bases, J lost 0 bases, and 3 bases lay in between. The CDR3 sequence is 11 residues long. The CDR3 nucleotides read TGTGCCAGCACTTTGAACACTGAAGCTTTCTTT. It is translated as CASTLNTEAFF.

The V gene is TRBV6-5, the J gene TRBJ1-3; tentative D call: TRBD1 (6 bases). The CDR3 covers 13 residues. Trimming removed 6 bases from V and 3 bases from J, with 9 bases in between. Germline CDR1 and CDR2: MNHEY and SVGAGI. The CDR3 DNA reads as TGTGCCAGCAGACAGGGTGGTGGAAACACCATATATTTT. Protein product: CASRQGGGNTIYF.

Here the CDR3 reads CSVVAFTSTDTQYF. DNA of the CDR3: TGCAGCGTGGTAGCGTTTACTAGCACAGATACGCAGTATTTT. This sequence joins TRBV29-1 and TRBJ2-3; a weak D match, TRBD2 (5 bases). Trimming shortened V by 6 bases and J by 0 bases, and 13 bases separated the two germline ends. The CDR3 extends over 14 amino acids. CDR1 is SQVTM, CDR2 ANQGSEA, per germline.

V is TRBV19 and J is TRBJ1-1; no definite D call. CDR1 and CDR2 (germline): LNHDA, SQIVND (reference sequence). V lost 5 bases and J 4 bases, leaving 5 bases between the germline ends. The CDR3 contains 11 residues. CDR3 nucleotides: TGTGCCAGTAGTCCGGGCACTGAAGCTTTCTTT. It yields the protein CASSPGTEAFF.

Points on this clone: This sample also contains other DNA sequences that code for the same CDR3. The V and J genes are TRBV18 and TRBJ2-7; 7 bases are a match to TRBD1. The CDR3 extends over 14 amino acids. V trimming: 2 bases; J trimming: 2 bases; junction bases outside the gene matches: 3. From germline, CDR1 is KGHSH and CDR2 LQKENI. The CDR3 DNA follows: TGTGCCAGCTCACCATCAGGGGGAACCTACGAGCAGTACTTC. Translation: CASSPSGGTYEQYF. The whole variable domain, filled in from reference TRBV18 and TRBJ2-7, reads NAGVMQNPRHLVRRRGQEARLRCSPMKGHSHVYWYRQLPEEGLKFMVYLQKENIIDESGMPKERFSAEFPKEGPSILRIQQVVRGDSAAYFCASSPSGGTYEQYFGPGTRLTVT.

The chain is built from TRBV5-5 and TRBJ2-5, with D tentatively TRBD2 (6 bases). Trimming cost V 4 bases and J 0 bases, with 13 bases left between them. Germline assignment: CDR1 SGHKS and CDR2 YYEKEE (reference sequence). The CDR3 runs 15 residues. CDR3 region: CASSGGPGDQETQYF. Here the CDR3 DNA reads TGTGCCAGCAGCGGCGGTCCGGGAGACCAAGAGACCCAGTACTTC.

This chain uses TRBV12-5 with TRBJ2-1, with D possibly being TRBD1 (5 bases). The germline V gene encodes CDR1 LGHNT and CDR2 FRNRAP. The V gene lost 5 bases and the J gene lost 12 bases, with 11 bases spanning the gap. The CDR3 runs to 11 residues. The CDR3 region is CASGPTGPQFF. The CDR3 DNA is TGTGCTAGTGGTCCAACAGGTCCGCAGTTCTTC. Using reference TRBV12-5 and TRBJ2-1 for the parts outside the CDR3, the full variable domain is DARVTQTPRHKVTEMGQEVTMRCQPILGHNTVFWYRQTMMQGLELLAYFRNRAPLDDSGMPKDRFSAEMPDATLATLKIQPSEPRDSAVYFCASGPTGPQFFGPGTRLTVL.

The J gene is TRBJ2-2, the V gene TRBV18; 7 bases are a match to TRBD1. The V gene end was trimmed by 1 base and the J gene end by 1 base; junction bases not matched to a gene: 3. Germline CDR1 KGHSH, CDR2 LQKENI. This CDR3 spans 16 amino acids. CDR3 bases: TGTGCCAGCTCACCACTAAGGACAGGGAACACCGGGGAGCTGTTTTTT. It yields the protein CASSPLRTGNTGELFF.

The V call is TRBV11-2, the J call TRBJ2-7; perhaps TRBD1 as D (5 bases). This CDR3 region has 11 residues. The germline V and J ends were trimmed by 2 bases and 6 bases, with 5 bases remaining between them. CDR1 and CDR2 from the germline V gene are SGHAT and FQNNGV. The CDR3 coding sequence is TGTGCCAGCAGCTTACAGGGCGAGCAGTACTTC. It encodes CASSLQGEQYF.

The chain carries TRBV20-1 and TRBJ1-2; possibly TRBD1 for D (6 bases). The germline V gene has CDR1 DFQATT and CDR2 SNEGSKA (reference sequence). V gave up 1 base and J gave up 8 bases, with 8 bases separating them. The CDR3 has 11 amino acids. The CDR3 bases are TGCAGTGCTAGAGTAAGGGGGGGCTACACCTTC. Translation gives CSARVRGGYTF.

The chain carries TRBV4-3 and TRBJ2-7, with D perhaps TRBD1 (7 bases). The germline CDR1 and CDR2 sequences are LGHNA and YSLEER. V lost 1 base, J lost 2 bases, and 12 bases lay in between. The CDR3 runs to 15 residues. This CDR3 is CASSQAQGGAYEQYF. The CDR3 nucleotides read TGCGCCAGCAGCCAAGCCCAGGGGGGAGCCTACGAGCAGTACTTC.

The chain uses TRBV9 and TRBJ2-1; possibly TRBD2 for D (5 bases). V gave up 0 bases and J gave up 8 bases, with 9 bases separating them. Germline V lookup: CDR1 SGDLS, CDR2 YYNGEE. The CDR3 spans 13 residues. The CDR3 DNA reads as TGTGCCAGCAGCGTAGCTACTAGGGATGAGCAGTTCTTC. Translation gives CASSVATRDEQFF.

The chain employs TRBV7-6 and TRBJ1-1; 10 bases agree with TRBD1. The V gene's germline CDR1 is SGHVS and CDR2 FNYEAQ. V shed 6 bases and J 6 bases; nucleotides not matched to a gene: 10. There are 15 residues in the CDR3. DNA of the CDR3: TGTGCCAGCAGAGAGGTGGGACAGGGGATGCCTGAAGCTTTCTTT. This encodes CASREVGQGMPEAFF.

V is TRBV6-2 or TRBV6-3 and J is TRBJ1-2, with 7 bases lining up with TRBD1. Germline trimming cut 4 bases from V and 4 bases from J; bases unmatched to any gene: 3. CDR3 length: 13 residues. The V gene's germline CDR1 is MNHEY and CDR2 SVGEGT. DNA of the CDR3: TGTGCCAGCAGTTGGCGGGACAGCTATGGCTACACCTTC. It is translated as CASSWRDSYGYTF.

The J gene is TRBJ1-4, the V gene TRBV6-2 or TRBV6-3; 9 bases fit TRBD1. V shed 5 bases and J 7 bases; nucleotides not matched to a gene: 8. Per germline, CDR1 MNHEY and CDR2 SVGEGT. The CDR3 contains 15 residues. The CDR3, as DNA: TGTGCCAGCAGTCCGCTGGGGACAGGGATTGAAAAACTGTTTTTT. It is translated as CASSPLGTGIEKLFF.

V and J are TRBV10-3 and TRBJ1-5; tentatively, D is TRBD1 (6 bases). V was cut by 10 bases and J by 3 bases, with 19 bases left in between. CDR3 length: 15 residues. In germline, CDR1 is ENHRY, CDR2 SYGVKD. CDR3 protein: CASHRGGGDNQPQHF. The CDR3 DNA is TGTGCCAGCCATCGCGGGGGCGGGGACAATCAGCCCCAGCATTTT.